One sample yielded the 24 T cell receptor beta chains listed below, sequenced in a study of blood T cell repertoires in COVID-19. Repertoires were generated with immunoSEQ multiplex PCR, while TCRdb's copy carries only in-frame clones and drops some. The data show roughly 190,000 clones, 80% to 85% seen once. Sequencing input: peripheral blood. These TCRs come from a human donor with acute or convalescent COVID-19. The donor label of this sample is uncertain.

The rearrangement uses TRBV19 and TRBJ2-7; D is possibly TRBD2 (5 bases). Germline loops: CDR1 LNHDA, CDR2 SQIVND (reference sequence). The CDR3 extends over 16 amino acids. V dropped 4 bases and J dropped 0 bases, with 16 bases sitting between them. CDR3 amino acids: CASSTRAWGVSYEQYF. The CDR3 DNA reads TGTGCCAGTAGTACGCGAGCGTGGGGAGTCTCCTACGAGCAGTACTTC.

This chain connects TRBV14 to TRBJ2-5; D not resolved. Germline CDR1 SGHDN, CDR2 FVKESK. V was pared by 3 bases and J by 4 bases, with 12 bases between. CDR3 size: 14 residues. CDR3 in DNA: TGTGCCAGCAGCCATTGGGCCGGATTAGAGACCCAGTACTTC. Protein product: CASSHWAGLETQYF.

V usage is TRBV19 and J usage is TRBJ1-1, with 8 bases that match TRBD1. The CDR3 covers 16 residues. Germline CDR1 and CDR2: LNHDA and SQIVND (reference sequence). The CDR3 DNA follows: TGTGCTTCCCGGGAACAGGGGGGAATTGAACACACTGAAGCTTTCTTT. Residues: CASREQGGIEHTEAFF.

The rearrangement joins TRBV5-6 to TRBJ1-1; TRBD1 might be the D (6 bases). CDR1 is SGHDT, CDR2 YYEEEE, per germline. CDR3 length equals 15 residues. V lost 5 bases to trimming and J lost 3 bases, with 17 bases between them. The CDR3 region is CASRVRGALDTEAFF. For the CDR3, the DNA is TGTGCCAGCAGGGTACGGGGGGCGTTGGACACTGAAGCTTTCTTT.

The rearrangement links TRBV2 to TRBJ1-4; 7 nucleotides agree with TRBD1. CDR1 is SNHLY, CDR2 FYNNEI, per germline. Trimming at V came to 7 bases and at J to 5 bases, leaving 10 bases not matched to a gene. CDR3 length: 15 amino acids. CDR3 bases: TGTGCCAGCACCAGAACCGGGACAGTGAATGAAAAACTGTTTTTT. Amino acid sequence: CASTRTGTVNEKLFF.

This chain links TRBV27 with TRBJ1-5; D might be TRBD1 (5 bases). The CDR3 runs to 14 residues. CDR1 is MNHEY and CDR2 is SMNVEV in the germline V gene (reference sequence). Trimming stripped 4 bases from V and 9 bases from J, with 16 bases between. The CDR3 bases are TGTGCCAGCAGTTCGGGGGGTAGGACGGCGCCCCAGCATTTT. It encodes CASSSGGRTAPQHF.

This sequence joins TRBV19 and TRBJ2-6; D remains unclear. The CDR3 loop spans 16 amino acids. V lost 3 bases to trimming and J lost 4 bases, with 13 bases between them. Germline lookup yields CDR1 LNHDA and CDR2 SQIVND (reference sequence). DNA for the CDR3: TGTGCCAGTAGTATCCCTTCAAAGAGAGGGGCCAACGTCCTGACTTTC. This translates into CASSIPSKRGANVLTF.

This chain joins TRBV21-1 and TRBJ2-2; TRBD2, as called in the table, went unchecked against the DNA. TRBV21-1 is marked as a pseudogene. The CDR3 loop spans 16 amino acids. In DNA, the CDR3 is TGTGCCAGCAGCAAATCGTTCGGGGGGAACACCGGGGAGCTGTTTTTT. Translated, it gives CASSKSFGGNTGELFF.

This clone was observed a handful of times. The CDR3 protein is CASSRGQTHNSPLHF. In nucleotides, the CDR3 is TGCGCCAGCAGCAGGGGACAGACACATAATTCACCCCTCCACTTT. V gene TRBV5-1 combines with J gene TRBJ1-6, with 7 nucleotides matching TRBD1. V lost 4 bases to trimming and J lost 5 bases; unmatched junction nucleotides: 6. Germline-derived CDR1 and CDR2 are SGHRS and YFSETQ. CDR3 size: 15 residues.

V gene TRBV5-1 combines with J gene TRBJ2-7, with D possibly being TRBD1 (5 bases). V was cut by 4 bases and J by 2 bases, with 10 bases left in between. This CDR3 is built from 13 residues. Germline-derived CDR1 and CDR2 are SGHRS and YFSETQ. The DNA for the CDR3 is TGCGCCAGCAGCGTGGACATCGCCTACGAGCAGTACTTC. It encodes CASSVDIAYEQYF.

This sequence joins TRBV6-5 and TRBJ1-4, with TRBD1 identical over 7 bases. V was clipped by 6 bases and J by 7 bases; unmatched bases: 8. The CDR3 is made up of 14 amino acids. Germline values: CDR1 MNHEY, CDR2 SVGAGI. The DNA of the CDR3 is TGTGCCAGCAGGCAAACAGGGGCAGGTGAAAAACTGTTTTTT. This translates into CASRQTGAGEKLFF.

The chain couples TRBV7-3 to TRBJ2-2; the D gene is possibly TRBD2 (6 bases). This CDR3 comprises 17 residues. V was trimmed by 0 bases and J by 0 bases, leaving 11 bases between them. Germline CDR1 is SGHTA and CDR2 is FQGTGA. For the CDR3, the DNA is TGTGCCAGCAGCTTAACATGGAGGGACTCGAACACCGGGGAGCTGTTTTTT. It specifies CASSLTWRDSNTGELFF. The full variable domain, rest sourced from reference TRBV7-3 and TRBJ2-2, is GAGVSQTPSNKVTEKGKYVELRCDPISGHTALYWYRQSLGQGPEFLIYFQGTGAADDSGLPNDRFFAVRPEGSVSTLKIQRTERGDSAVYLCASSLTWRDSNTGELFFGEGSRLTVL.

This sequence joins TRBV28 and TRBJ1-5, with a possible D match to TRBD1 (6 bases). Germline assignment: CDR1 MDHEN and CDR2 SYDVKM. Trimming left V 5 bases short and J 5 bases short, with 13 bases between. CDR3 length equals 14 residues. The CDR3 coding sequence is TGTGCCAGCAGTCCCCTGCAGGGGTATCAGCCCCAGCATTTT. Translating gives CASSPLQGYQPQHF.

The chain employs TRBV7-2 and TRBJ2-2, with 12 bases identical to TRBD2. CDR1 is SGHTA, CDR2 FQGNSA, per germline. Unmatched junction bases numbered 6, after V lost 6 bases and J lost 7 bases. CDR3 length: 15 amino acids. The CDR3 nucleotides read TGTGCCAGCAGTTACCGACTAGCGGGAGTCGGGGAGCTGTTTTTT. This codes for CASSYRLAGVGELFF.

The rearrangement links TRBV28 to TRBJ1-3; D is uncertain. The CDR3 spans 11 residues. V was pared by 8 bases and J by 5 bases, with 7 bases between. CDR1 MDHEN and CDR2 SYDVKM come from the germline V gene. The CDR3 bases are TGTGCCAGCCTACTCCGAAACACCATATATTTT. This encodes CASLLRNTIYF.

This chain links TRBV11-2 with TRBJ2-5; D not certain. Trimming pared 2 bases from V and 2 bases from J, leaving 3 bases between. The germline CDR1 and CDR2 sequences are SGHAT and FQNNGV. The CDR3 contains 12 residues. The DNA for the CDR3 is TGTGCCAGCAGCTTACAACAAGAGACCCAGTACTTC. Translated, it gives CASSLQQETQYF.

The chain has TRBV29-1 and TRBJ2-1; TRBD2 aligns across 8 bases. J gave up 6 bases and V 5 bases, and 9 bases lay outside the gene matches. This CDR3 spans 14 amino acids. Germline assignment: CDR1 SQVTM and CDR2 ANQGSEA. CDR3 nucleotides: TGCAGCGTTAATTGGCGGGGGGTTACCAATGAGCAGTTCTTC. Amino acid sequence: CSVNWRGVTNEQFF.

The chain employs TRBV3-1 (or the pseudogene TRBV3-2) and TRBJ1-5; 9 bases agree with TRBD1. Per germline, CDR1 LGHDT and CDR2 YNNKEL (reference sequence). The CDR3 consists of 15 residues. V lost 0 bases, J lost 7 bases, and 4 bases stayed unmatched. The chain's CDR3 is CASSQEGQGRQPQHF. CDR3 nucleotide sequence: TGTGCCAGCAGCCAAGAGGGACAGGGACGACAGCCCCAGCATTTT.

The chain uses TRBV2 and TRBJ1-5; 10 nucleotides line up with TRBD1. J was trimmed by 7 bases and V by 8 bases; bases with no gene match: 14. Germline lookup yields CDR1 SNHLY and CDR2 FYNNEI. The CDR3 is 16 amino acids. The CDR3 nucleotides read TGTGCCAGCGGATTGACCACGGGACAGGGGAGCCAGCCCCAGCATTTT. Its protein product is CASGLTTGQGSQPQHF. Full variable domain (remainder filled in from reference TRBV2 and TRBJ1-5): EPEVTQTPSHQVTQMGQEVILRCVPISNHLYFYWYRQILGQKVEFLVSFYNNEISEKSEIFDDQFSVERPDGSNFTLKIRSTKLEDSAMYFCASGLTTGQGSQPQHFGDGTRLSIL.

The chain is built from TRBV5-1 and TRBJ2-1; TRBD2 matches at 13 bases. Germline V gene data show CDR1 as SGHRS and CDR2 as YFSETQ. The CDR3 consists of 17 residues. The V and J ends lost 0 bases and 4 bases, in that order; junction bases with no gene match: 4. This chain's CDR3 is CASSLAPGLAGYNEQFF. In nucleotides, the CDR3 is TGCGCCAGCAGCTTGGCACCGGGACTAGCGGGATACAATGAGCAGTTCTTC.

The chain has TRBV18 and TRBJ1-5; tentative D call: TRBD1 (5 bases). Germline V gene lookup returns CDR1 KGHSH and CDR2 LQKENI. V gave up 6 bases and J gave up 3 bases, with 18 bases separating them. There are 16 residues in the CDR3. The CDR3 nucleotides read TGTGCCAGCTCGACCTCCGGGGGAAATTCCAATCAGCCCCAGCATTTT. Translation gives CASSTSGGNSNQPQHF.

J is TRBJ2-3 and V is TRBV12-5; TRBD2 might be the D (6 bases). Germline V lookup: CDR1 LGHNT, CDR2 FRNRAP. The V end was cut by 4 bases, the J end by 0 bases, with 11 bases between. The CDR3 runs to 15 residues. The CDR3 region is CASGSLAESTDTQYF. In nucleotides, the CDR3 is TGTGCTAGTGGTTCCTTAGCGGAAAGCACAGATACGCAGTATTTT.

The genes are TRBV6-5 and TRBJ2-7; tentatively, D is TRBD1 (6 bases). Germline V CDR1 and CDR2: MNHEY, SVGAGI. V was trimmed by 11 bases and J by 5 bases, leaving 13 bases between them. The CDR3 is made up of 11 amino acids. The CDR3 coding sequence is TGTGCCTGGGGGCCGTTGGACGAGCAGTACTTC. Translation: CAWGPLDEQYF.

The CDR3 protein is CASSEAGGETEAFF. In DNA, the CDR3 is TGTGCCAGCAGTGAAGCAGGGGGTGAGACTGAAGCTTTCTTT. The chain links TRBV6-1 to TRBJ1-1; tentatively, D is TRBD1 (6 bases). V lost 0 bases, J lost 5 bases, and 10 bases lay in between. The germline V gene has CDR1 MNHNS and CDR2 SASEGT. The CDR3 loop spans 14 amino acids.